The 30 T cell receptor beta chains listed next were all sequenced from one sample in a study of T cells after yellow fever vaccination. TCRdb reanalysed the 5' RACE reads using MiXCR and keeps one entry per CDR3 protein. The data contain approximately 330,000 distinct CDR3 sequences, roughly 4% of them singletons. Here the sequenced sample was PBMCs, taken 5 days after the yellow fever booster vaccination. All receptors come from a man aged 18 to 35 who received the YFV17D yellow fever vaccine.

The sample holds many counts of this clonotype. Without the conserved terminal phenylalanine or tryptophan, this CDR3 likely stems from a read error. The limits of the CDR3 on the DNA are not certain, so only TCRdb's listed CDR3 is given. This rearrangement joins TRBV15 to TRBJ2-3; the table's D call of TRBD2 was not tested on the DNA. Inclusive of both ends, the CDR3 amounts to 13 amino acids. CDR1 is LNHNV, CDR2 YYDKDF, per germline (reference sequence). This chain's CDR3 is CATSRDLSGGSGL.

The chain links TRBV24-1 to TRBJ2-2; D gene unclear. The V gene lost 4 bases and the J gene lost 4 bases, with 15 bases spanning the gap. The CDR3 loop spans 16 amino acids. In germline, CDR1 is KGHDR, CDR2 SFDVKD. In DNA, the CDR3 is TGTGCCACCAGTGAGGTTGGCAGTGCAAGCACCGGGGAGCTGTTTTTT. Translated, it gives CATSEVGSASTGELFF.

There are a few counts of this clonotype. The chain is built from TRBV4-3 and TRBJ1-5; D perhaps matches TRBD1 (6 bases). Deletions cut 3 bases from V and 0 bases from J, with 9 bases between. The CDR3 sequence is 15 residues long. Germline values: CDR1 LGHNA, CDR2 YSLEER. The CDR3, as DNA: TGCGCCAGCAGCCAGGGACACAATAGCAATCAGCCCCAGCATTTT. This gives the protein CASSQGHNSNQPQHF.

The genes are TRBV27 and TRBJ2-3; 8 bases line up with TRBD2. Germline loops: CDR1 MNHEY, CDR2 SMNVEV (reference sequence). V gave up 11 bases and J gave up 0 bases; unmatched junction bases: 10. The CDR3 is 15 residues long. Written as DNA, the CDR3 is TGTGCCTGCGGGGGGCCGGCCCCTAGCACAGATACGCAGTATTTT. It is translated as CACGGPAPSTDTQYF.

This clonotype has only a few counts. CDR3 nucleotides: TGTGCCAGCAGTATCCGGGACGGCCAAGAGACCCAGTACTTC. Translation gives CASSIRDGQETQYF. This chain connects TRBV12-3 or TRBV12-4 to TRBJ2-5; D might be TRBD1 or TRBD2, each matching 5 bases. The germline V and J ends were trimmed by 5 bases and 1 base, with 11 bases remaining between them. The CDR3 consists of 14 residues.

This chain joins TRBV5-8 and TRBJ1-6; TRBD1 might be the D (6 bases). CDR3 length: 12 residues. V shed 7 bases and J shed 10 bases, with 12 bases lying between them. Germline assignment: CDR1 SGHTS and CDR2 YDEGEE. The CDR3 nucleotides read TGTGCCAGCCTCAGGGGTCGCTCACCCCTCCACTTT. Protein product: CASLRGRSPLHF.

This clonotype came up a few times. The CDR3 nucleotides are TGTGCCAGTAGTATAAGTACCGGGTCCGGTGAGCCCCAGCATTTT. Its translation is CASSISTGSGEPQHF. The chain is built from TRBV19 and TRBJ1-5; D not resolved. The germline gives CDR1 LNHDA, CDR2 SQIVND (reference sequence). This CDR3 has 15 amino acids. V lost 2 bases and J 8 bases, leaving 16 bases between the germline ends.

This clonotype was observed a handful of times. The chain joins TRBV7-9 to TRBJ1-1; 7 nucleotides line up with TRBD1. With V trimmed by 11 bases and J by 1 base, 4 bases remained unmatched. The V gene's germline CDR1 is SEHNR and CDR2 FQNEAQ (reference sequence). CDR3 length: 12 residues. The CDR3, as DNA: TGTGCCGCGACAGGGACGAACACTGAAGCTTTCTTT. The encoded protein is CAATGTNTEAFF.

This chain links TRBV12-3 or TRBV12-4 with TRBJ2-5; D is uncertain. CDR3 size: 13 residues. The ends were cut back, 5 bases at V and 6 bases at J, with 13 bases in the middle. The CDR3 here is CASSLPLRQTQYF. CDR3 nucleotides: TGTGCCAGCAGTCTCCCTCTCCGACAGACCCAGTACTTC.

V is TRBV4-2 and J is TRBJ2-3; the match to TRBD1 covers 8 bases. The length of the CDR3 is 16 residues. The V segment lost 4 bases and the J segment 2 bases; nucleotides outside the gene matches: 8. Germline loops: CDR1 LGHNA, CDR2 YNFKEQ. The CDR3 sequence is CASSPMAGGATDTQYF. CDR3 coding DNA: TGTGCCAGCAGCCCGATGGCAGGGGGCGCCACAGATACGCAGTATTTT.

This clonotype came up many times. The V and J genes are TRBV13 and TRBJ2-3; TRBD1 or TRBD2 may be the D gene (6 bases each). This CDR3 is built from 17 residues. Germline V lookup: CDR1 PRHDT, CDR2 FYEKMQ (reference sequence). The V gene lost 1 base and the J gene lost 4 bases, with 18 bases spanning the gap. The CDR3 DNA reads TGTGCCAGCAGCTTAGTAGGGGGGATGAAGGCAGCAGATACGCAGTATTTT. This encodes CASSLVGGMKAADTQYF.

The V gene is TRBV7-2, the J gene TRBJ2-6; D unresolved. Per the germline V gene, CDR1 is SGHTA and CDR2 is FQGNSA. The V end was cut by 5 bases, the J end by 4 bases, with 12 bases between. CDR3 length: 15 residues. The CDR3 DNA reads TGTGCCAGCAGCCCACATGGTCCCGGGGCCAACGTCCTGACTTTC. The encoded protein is CASSPHGPGANVLTF.

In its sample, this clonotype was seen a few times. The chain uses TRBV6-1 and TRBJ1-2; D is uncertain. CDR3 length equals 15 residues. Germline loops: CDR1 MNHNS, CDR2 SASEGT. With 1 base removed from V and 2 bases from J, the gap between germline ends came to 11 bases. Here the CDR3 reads CASSEVGQYNYGYTF. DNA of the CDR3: TGTGCCAGCAGTGAAGTAGGGCAGTACAACTATGGCTACACCTTC.

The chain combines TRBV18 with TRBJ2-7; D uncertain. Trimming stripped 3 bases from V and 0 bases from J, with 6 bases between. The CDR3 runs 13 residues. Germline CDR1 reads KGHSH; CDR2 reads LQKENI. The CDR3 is CASSPYTSYEQYF. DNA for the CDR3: TGTGCCAGCTCACCTTACACCTCCTACGAGCAGTACTTC.

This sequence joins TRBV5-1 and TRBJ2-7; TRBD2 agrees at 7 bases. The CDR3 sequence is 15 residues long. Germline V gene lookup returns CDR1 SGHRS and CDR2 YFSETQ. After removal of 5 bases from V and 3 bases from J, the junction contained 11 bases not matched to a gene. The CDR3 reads CASRNRGDYNYEQYF. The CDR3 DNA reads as TGCGCCAGCAGAAACAGAGGGGACTACAACTACGAGCAGTACTTC.

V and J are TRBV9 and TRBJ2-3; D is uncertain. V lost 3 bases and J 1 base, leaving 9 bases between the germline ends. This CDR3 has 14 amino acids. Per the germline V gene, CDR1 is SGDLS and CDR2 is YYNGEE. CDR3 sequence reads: CASSAGVRTDTQYF. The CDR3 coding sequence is TGTGCCAGCAGCGCTGGAGTTCGCACAGATACGCAGTATTTT.

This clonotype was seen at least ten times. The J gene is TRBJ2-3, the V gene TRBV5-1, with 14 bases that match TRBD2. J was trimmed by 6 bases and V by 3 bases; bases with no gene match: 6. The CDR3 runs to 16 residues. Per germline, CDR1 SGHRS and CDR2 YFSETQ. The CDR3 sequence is CASSSGTSGGGDTQYF. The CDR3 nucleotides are TGCGCCAGCAGCTCCGGGACTAGCGGGGGCGGTGATACGCAGTATTTT.

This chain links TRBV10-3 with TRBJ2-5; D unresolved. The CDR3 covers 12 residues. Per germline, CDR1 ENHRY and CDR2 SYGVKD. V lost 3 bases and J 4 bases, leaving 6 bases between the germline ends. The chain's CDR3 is CAISDRAETQYF. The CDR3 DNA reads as TGTGCCATCAGTGACCGGGCAGAGACCCAGTACTTC.

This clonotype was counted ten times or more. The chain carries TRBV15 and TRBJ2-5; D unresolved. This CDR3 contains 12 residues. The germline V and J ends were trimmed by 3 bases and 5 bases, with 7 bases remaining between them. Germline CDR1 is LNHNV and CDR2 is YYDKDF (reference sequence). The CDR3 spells CATSSSKETQYF. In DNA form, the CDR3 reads TGTGCCACCAGCAGCTCAAAGGAGACCCAGTACTTC.

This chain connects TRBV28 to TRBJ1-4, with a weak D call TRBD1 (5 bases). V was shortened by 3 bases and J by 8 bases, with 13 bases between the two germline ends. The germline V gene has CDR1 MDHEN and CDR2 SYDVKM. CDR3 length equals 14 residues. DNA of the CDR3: TGTGCCAGCAGTTTTGGAGGGACGAAGGAAAAACTGTTTTTT. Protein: CASSFGGTKEKLFF.

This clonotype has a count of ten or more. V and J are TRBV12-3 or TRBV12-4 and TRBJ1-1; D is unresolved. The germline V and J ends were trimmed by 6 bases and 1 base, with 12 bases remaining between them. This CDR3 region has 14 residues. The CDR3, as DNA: TGTGCCAGCAGCCTAAACTACAGGAACACTGAAGCTTTCTTT. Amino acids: CASSLNYRNTEAFF.

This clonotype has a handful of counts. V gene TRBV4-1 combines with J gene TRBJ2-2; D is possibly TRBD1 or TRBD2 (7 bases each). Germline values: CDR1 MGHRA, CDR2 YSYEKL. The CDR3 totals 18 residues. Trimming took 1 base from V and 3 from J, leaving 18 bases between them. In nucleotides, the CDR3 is TGCGCCAGCAGCCAAGCTAGGGGAGGGGGCGCACACACCGGGGAGCTGTTTTTT. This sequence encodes CASSQARGGGAHTGELFF.

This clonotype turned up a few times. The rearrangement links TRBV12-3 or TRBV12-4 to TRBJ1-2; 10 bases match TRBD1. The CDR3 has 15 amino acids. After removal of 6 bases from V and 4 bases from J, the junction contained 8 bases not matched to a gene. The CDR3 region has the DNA TGTGCCAGCAGGAGACAGGGGGCACAGGGCTATGGCTACACCTTC. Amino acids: CASRRQGAQGYGYTF.

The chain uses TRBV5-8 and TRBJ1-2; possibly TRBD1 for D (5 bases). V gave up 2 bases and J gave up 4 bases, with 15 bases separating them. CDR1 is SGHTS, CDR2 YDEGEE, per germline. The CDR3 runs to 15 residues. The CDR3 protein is CASSFWAREIYGYTF. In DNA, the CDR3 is TGTGCCAGCAGCTTTTGGGCCAGGGAGATCTATGGCTACACCTTC.

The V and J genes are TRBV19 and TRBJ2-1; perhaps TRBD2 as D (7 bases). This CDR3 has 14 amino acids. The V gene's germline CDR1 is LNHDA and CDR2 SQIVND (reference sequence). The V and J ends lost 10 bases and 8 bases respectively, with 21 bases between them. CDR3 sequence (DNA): TGTGCCACTACCCGGGGGGCCGGGACCTATGAGCAGTTCTTC. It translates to CATTRGAGTYEQFF.

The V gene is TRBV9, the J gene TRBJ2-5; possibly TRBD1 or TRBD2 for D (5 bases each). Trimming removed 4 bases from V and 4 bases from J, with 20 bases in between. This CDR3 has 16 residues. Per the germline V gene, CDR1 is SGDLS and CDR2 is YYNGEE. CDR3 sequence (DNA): TGTGCCAGCAGCCCCTACAGGACCTCCGGGGCAGAGACCCAGTACTTC. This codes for CASSPYRTSGAETQYF.

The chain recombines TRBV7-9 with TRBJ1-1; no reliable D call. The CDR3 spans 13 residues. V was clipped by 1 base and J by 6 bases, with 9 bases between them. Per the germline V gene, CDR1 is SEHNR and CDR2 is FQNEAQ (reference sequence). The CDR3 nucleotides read TGTGCCAGCAGCTTAGTTGTCGTACCTGAAGCTTTCTTT. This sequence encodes CASSLVVVPEAFF.

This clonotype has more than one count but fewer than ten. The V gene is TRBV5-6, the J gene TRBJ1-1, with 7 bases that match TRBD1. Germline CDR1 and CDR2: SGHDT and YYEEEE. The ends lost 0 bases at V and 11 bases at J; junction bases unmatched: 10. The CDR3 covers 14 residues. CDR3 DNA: TGTGCCAGCAGCTTGGATCTTAGGGGGCTAGACGCTTTCTTT. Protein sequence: CASSLDLRGLDAFF.

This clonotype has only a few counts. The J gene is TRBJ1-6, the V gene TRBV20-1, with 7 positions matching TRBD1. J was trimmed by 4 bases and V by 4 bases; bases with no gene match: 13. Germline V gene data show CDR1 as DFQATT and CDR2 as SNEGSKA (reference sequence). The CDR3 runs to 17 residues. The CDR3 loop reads CSANAQGPGLYNSPLHF. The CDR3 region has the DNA TGCAGTGCTAACGCACAGGGGCCGGGGCTTTATAATTCACCCCTCCACTTT.

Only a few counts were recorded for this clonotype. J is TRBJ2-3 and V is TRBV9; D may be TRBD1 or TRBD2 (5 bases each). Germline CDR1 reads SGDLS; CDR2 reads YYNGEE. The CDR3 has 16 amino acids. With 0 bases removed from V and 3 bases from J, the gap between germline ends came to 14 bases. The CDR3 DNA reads TGTGCCAGCAGCGTAGGTTTAGGGGACGTTACAGATACGCAGTATTTT. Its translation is CASSVGLGDVTDTQYF.